The 30 T cell receptor beta chains below were found in one sample sequenced in a study of blood T cell repertoires in COVID-19. Produced via immunoSEQ multiplex PCR; TCRdb's table is partial and in-frame only. Of about 170,000 clones in the sample, 70% to 85% are singletons; the top ten hold approximately 12%. Sequencing was done on a sample of PBMCs or T cells enriched from blood (not recorded which). The receptor set was obtained from a man aged 45-60 years who had recovered from COVID-19.

The V call is TRBV19, the J call TRBJ1-5, with D unresolved. V lost 3 bases and J lost 8, with 14 bases in between. CDR3 length: 14 amino acids. In germline, CDR1 is LNHDA, CDR2 SQIVND (reference sequence). CDR3 protein: CASSILSGREPQHF. CDR3 DNA sequence: TGTGCCAGTAGTATTCTGTCCGGCCGGGAGCCCCAGCATTTT.

The chain couples TRBV5-1 to TRBJ1-4; 7 nucleotides align to TRBD1. CDR1 and CDR2 from the germline V gene are SGHRS and YFSETQ. CDR3 length equals 15 residues. With V trimmed by 4 bases and J by 0 bases, 3 bases remained unmatched. The CDR3 DNA sequence: TGCGCCAGCAGCGAGGGGGCTGCAACTAATGAAAAACTGTTTTTT. This sequence encodes CASSEGAATNEKLFF.

The chain has TRBV7-9 and TRBJ2-2; possibly TRBD2 for D (6 bases). V shed 4 bases and J shed 6 bases, with 15 bases lying between them. CDR1 is SEHNR, CDR2 FQNEAQ, per germline (reference sequence). This CDR3 has 15 residues. This chain's CDR3 is CASSYPGWGAGELFF. The CDR3 DNA sequence: TGTGCCAGCAGCTACCCCGGATGGGGGGCCGGGGAGCTGTTTTTT. The variable domain in full, completed from reference TRBV7-9 and TRBJ2-2, reads DTGVSQNPRHKITKRGQNVTFRCDPISEHNRLYWYRQTLGQGPEFLTYFQNEAQLEKSRLLSDRFSAERPKGSFSTLEIQRTEQGDSAMYLCASSYPGWGAGELFFGEGSRLTVL.

The genes are TRBV5-1 and TRBJ2-2, with 7 bases lining up with TRBD1. The CDR3 has 15 residues. V shed 4 bases and J 2 bases; nucleotides not matched to a gene: 5. Germline CDR1 SGHRS, CDR2 YFSETQ. The CDR3 DNA is TGCGCCAGCAGCCTATACAGGGGAAACACCGGGGAGCTGTTTTTT. Encoded protein: CASSLYRGNTGELFF.

This chain joins TRBV5-5 and TRBJ2-7, with TRBD1 matching over 9 bases. Trimming took 0 bases from V and 3 from J; bases not matched to a gene: 4. CDR3 length: 15 amino acids. The germline CDR1 and CDR2 sequences are SGHKS and YYEKEE (reference sequence). The DNA for the CDR3 is TGTGCCAGCAGCTTGGACAGGGGGCGACTCTACGAGCAGTACTTC. It encodes CASSLDRGRLYEQYF.

The rearrangement uses TRBV6-5 and TRBJ1-1; 10 bases match TRBD1. The CDR3 covers 13 residues. Germline V gene data show CDR1 as MNHEY and CDR2 as SVGAGI. V dropped 8 bases and J dropped 1; count of bases not matched to a gene: 1. The CDR3 bases are TGTGCCAGCGGGACAGGGGCGAACACTGAAGCTTTCTTT. This sequence encodes CASGTGANTEAFF.

The V gene is TRBV3-1 (or the pseudogene TRBV3-2), the J gene TRBJ1-6; 7 bases align to TRBD1. Per the germline V gene, CDR1 is LGHDT and CDR2 is YNNKEL (reference sequence). Trimming took 4 bases from V and 7 from J; bases not matched to a gene: 7. The CDR3 consists of 15 residues. The DNA of the CDR3 is TGTGCCAGCAGCCCGGCCGGGACAGAGAATTCACCCCTCCACTTT. Translation: CASSPAGTENSPLHF.

The rearrangement links TRBV18 to TRBJ1-1; no reliable D call. V dropped 3 bases and J dropped 1 base, with 15 bases sitting between them. This CDR3 spans 16 amino acids. The germline V gene encodes CDR1 KGHSH and CDR2 LQKENI. CDR3 in amino acids: CASSPSAGPGNTEAFF. CDR3 in DNA: TGTGCCAGCTCACCGTCAGCTGGCCCAGGGAACACTGAAGCTTTCTTT.

The chain has TRBV27 and TRBJ1-2, with 7 bases that match TRBD1. J gave up 13 bases and V 5 bases, and 10 bases lay outside the gene matches. CDR1 and CDR2 (germline): MNHEY, SMNVEV (reference sequence). The CDR3 spans 12 residues. The CDR3 nucleotides are TGTGCCAGCAGTGCACAGGGGATTCGGCCCACCTTC. Encoded protein: CASSAQGIRPTF.

V is TRBV2 and J is TRBJ1-2; TRBD1 might be the D (6 bases). The CDR3 consists of 14 residues. Trimming stripped 5 bases from V and 4 bases from J, with 14 bases between. CDR1 is SNHLY and CDR2 is FYNNEI in the germline V gene. The CDR3 protein is CASSPQGPLYGYTF. CDR3 DNA: TGTGCCAGCAGTCCGCAGGGGCCCCTCTATGGCTACACCTTC.

The chain uses TRBV19 and TRBJ1-5; the D gene is possibly TRBD1 (6 bases). Germline V gene lookup returns CDR1 LNHDA and CDR2 SQIVND (reference sequence). This CDR3 comprises 14 residues. Trimming took 7 bases from V and 7 from J, leaving 17 bases between them. In DNA, the CDR3 is TGTGCCAGTAACAAATGGGGGGGGCAACAGCCCCAGCATTTT. This gives the protein CASNKWGGQQPQHF.

The chain combines TRBV4-2 with TRBJ1-4, with D possibly TRBD1 on 5 matching bases. The V gene's germline CDR1 is LGHNA and CDR2 YNFKEQ. CDR3 size: 15 residues. V lost 5 bases and J lost 4, with 14 bases in between. Written as DNA, the CDR3 is TGTGCCAGCAGCTTGCCGGGACTCCGTAATGAAAAACTGTTTTTT. Its protein is CASSLPGLRNEKLFF.

This chain uses TRBV2 with TRBJ1-5; 7 bases map to TRBD1. CDR1 and CDR2 (germline): SNHLY, FYNNEI. V dropped 3 bases and J dropped 3; count of bases not matched to a gene: 5. This CDR3 is built from 15 residues. The CDR3 region has the DNA TGTGCCAGCAGTGAGGCCAGGGGGAACAATCAGCCCCAGCATTTT. It is translated as CASSEARGNNQPQHF.

The chain links TRBV9 to TRBJ1-1; 8 nucleotides line up with TRBD1. The CDR3 length is 14 residues. V gave up 3 bases and J gave up 11 bases; unmatched junction bases: 12. CDR1 is SGDLS and CDR2 is YYNGEE in the germline V gene. CDR3 in DNA: TGTGCCAGCAGCGGACGACCCGAACAGGGGGAGGCTTTCTTT. It codes for CASSGRPEQGEAFF.

This clone has a handful of counts. The chain carries TRBV7-9 and TRBJ1-4; 9 bases are a match to TRBD1. The CDR3 sequence is 13 residues long. The germline gives CDR1 SEHNR, CDR2 FQNEAQ (reference sequence). Trimming at V came to 8 bases and at J to 6 bases, leaving 4 bases not matched to a gene. The CDR3 DNA follows: TGTGCCAGCGGGACAGGGAATGATGAAAAACTGTTTTTT. Residues: CASGTGNDEKLFF. The full variable domain, completed using reference TRBV7-9 and TRBJ1-4, is DTGVSQNPRHKITKRGQNVTFRCDPISEHNRLYWYRQTLGQGPEFLTYFQNEAQLEKSRLLSDRFSAERPKGSFSTLEIQRTEQGDSAMYLCASGTGNDEKLFFGSGTQLSVL.

J is TRBJ2-5 and V is TRBV6-6; 7 bases are a match to TRBD1. In germline, CDR1 is MNHNY, CDR2 SVGAGI (reference sequence). CDR3 size: 15 residues. V shed 6 bases and J 1 base; nucleotides not matched to a gene: 8. Written as DNA, the CDR3 is TGTGCCAGCAGCTTGGATGGGACAGTCCAAGAGACCCAGTACTTC. This encodes CASSLDGTVQETQYF.

This chain connects TRBV28 to TRBJ1-6; D may be TRBD1 (6 bases). V was trimmed by 5 bases and J by 13 bases, leaving 9 bases between them. The V gene's germline CDR1 is MDHEN and CDR2 SYDVKM. The CDR3 loop spans 11 amino acids. CDR3 DNA: TGTGCCAGCAGTGTTCAGGGGCCCCTCCACTTT. As protein: CASSVQGPLHF.

This rearrangement joins TRBV20-1 to TRBJ1-6; D gene unclear. The CDR3 contains 14 residues. V was clipped by 3 bases and J by 7 bases, with 13 bases between them. CDR1 and CDR2 from the germline V gene are DFQATT and SNEGSKA (reference sequence). CDR3 nucleotide sequence: TGCAGTGCTAGTAGCGGTCAGCCGAATTCACCCCTCCACTTT. Encoded protein: CSASSGQPNSPLHF.

The chain employs TRBV25-1 and TRBJ1-3; 9 bases agree with TRBD1. The CDR3 totals 16 residues. With 7 bases clipped from V and 4 bases from J, the junction kept 11 bases outside the gene matches. Germline V gives CDR1 MGHDK, CDR2 SYGVNS. DNA of the CDR3: TGTGCCAGCACAGACCCTCAGACAGGGGGAGGAAACACCATATATTTT. Its protein product is CASTDPQTGGGNTIYF.

V usage is TRBV6-5 and J usage is TRBJ1-1; maybe TRBD1 (5 bases). V was cut by 5 bases and J by 4 bases, with 11 bases left in between. Germline loops: CDR1 MNHEY, CDR2 SVGAGI. CDR3 length equals 13 residues. The CDR3 nucleotides are TGTGCCAGCAGTCCGGGCGGGGGCACTGAAGCTTTCTTT. This translates into CASSPGGGTEAFF.

The chain recombines TRBV28 with TRBJ1-5; D perhaps matches TRBD1 (6 bases). Trimming shortened V by 7 bases and J by 2 bases, and 18 bases separated the two germline ends. The CDR3 spans 16 residues. Germline V gives CDR1 MDHEN, CDR2 SYDVKM. The DNA for the CDR3 is TGTGCCAGCACCCCACCCTACAGGGCGGGCAATCAGCCCCAGCATTTT. Protein product: CASTPPYRAGNQPQHF.

The chain joins TRBV19 to TRBJ1-2; 8 positions agree with TRBD1. V lost 7 bases and J lost 4; bases outside the gene matches: 5. Germline CDR1 reads LNHDA; CDR2 reads SQIVND (reference sequence). This CDR3 is 13 amino acids long. The DNA for the CDR3 is TGTGCCAGTAATCCCGACAGGGGCTATGGCTACACCTTC. This sequence encodes CASNPDRGYGYTF.

CDR3 protein: CAWSHRGGGNQPQHF. The CDR3 nucleotides read TGTGCCTGGAGTCACCGAGGGGGGGGCAATCAGCCCCAGCATTTT. The chain carries TRBV30 and TRBJ1-5; TRBD1 is a possible D gene (6 bases). V lost 2 bases to trimming and J lost 2 bases, with 13 bases between them. Germline lookup yields CDR1 GTSNPN and CDR2 SVGIG (reference sequence). The CDR3 totals 15 residues.

This chain joins TRBV28 and TRBJ2-7; D might be TRBD1 (5 bases). CDR1 and CDR2 (germline): MDHEN, SYDVKM. V dropped 2 bases and J dropped 2 bases, with 10 bases sitting between them. There are 14 residues in the CDR3. Here the CDR3 reads CASSLRGYTYEQYF. CDR3 nucleotide sequence: TGTGCCAGCAGTTTAAGGGGTTATACCTACGAGCAGTACTTC.

V gene TRBV9 combines with J gene TRBJ1-1; possible D gene TRBD1, 6 bases. Trimming removed 0 bases from V and 8 bases from J, with 11 bases in between. The CDR3 has 13 residues. CDR1 is SGDLS and CDR2 is YYNGEE in the germline V gene. The CDR3 here is CASSVAGQGEAFF. The CDR3 nucleotides are TGTGCCAGCAGCGTAGCTGGTCAGGGGGAAGCTTTCTTT.

The CDR3 spells CASSLQRGGTEAFF. The CDR3 DNA is TGTGCCAGTAGCCTCCAAAGGGGTGGCACTGAAGCTTTCTTT. The J gene is TRBJ1-1, the V gene TRBV19; possibly TRBD1 for D (5 bases). The CDR3 has 14 amino acids. The germline V gene encodes CDR1 LNHDA and CDR2 SQIVND (reference sequence). The ends were cut back, 6 bases at V and 4 bases at J, with 15 bases in the middle.

The CDR3 DNA follows: TGTGCCAGCAGCTTAGCTGCCGGGACAGGGGGCTACGAGCAGTACTTC. Translation: CASSLAAGTGGYEQYF. The chain is built from TRBV7-9 and TRBJ2-7, with TRBD1 identical over 11 bases. The length of the CDR3 is 16 residues. V lost 0 bases and J lost 3; bases outside the gene matches: 4. CDR1 is SEHNR and CDR2 is FQNEAQ in the germline V gene (reference sequence).

Points on this clone: Other nucleotide sequences from this sample produce the same CDR3. The chain couples TRBV7-9 to TRBJ1-2; D not resolved. Germline V gene data show CDR1 as SEHNR and CDR2 as FQNEAQ (reference sequence). Trimming pared 2 bases from V and 3 bases from J, leaving 7 bases between. This CDR3 contains 13 residues. CDR3 sequence: CASSLLTDYGYTF. Written as DNA, the CDR3 is TGTGCCAGCAGCTTATTAACGGACTATGGCTACACCTTC.

The J gene is TRBJ1-3, the V gene TRBV2; perhaps TRBD1 as D (5 bases). The CDR3 has 17 amino acids. The germline V gene has CDR1 SNHLY and CDR2 FYNNEI. With 6 bases removed from V and 0 bases from J, the gap between germline ends came to 18 bases. CDR3 amino acids: CASSDPTEFYSGNTIYF. The CDR3, as DNA: TGTGCCAGCAGCGACCCGACAGAGTTTTACTCTGGAAACACCATATATTTT. Filled out from reference TRBV2 and TRBJ1-3, the complete variable domain reads EPEVTQTPSHQVTQMGQEVILRCVPISNHLYFYWYRQILGQKVEFLVSFYNNEISEKSEIFDDQFSVERPDGSNFTLKIRSTKLEDSAMYFCASSDPTEFYSGNTIYFGEGSWLTVV.

This chain connects TRBV18 to TRBJ1-5; no clear D gene. Per the germline V gene, CDR1 is KGHSH and CDR2 is LQKENI. The V end lost 2 bases, the J end lost 5 bases, and 7 bases lay between the germline ends. This CDR3 is built from 13 residues. CDR3 nucleotide sequence: TGTGCCAGCTCACCAGGAGGTCATCAGCCCCAGCATTTT. It is translated as CASSPGGHQPQHF.